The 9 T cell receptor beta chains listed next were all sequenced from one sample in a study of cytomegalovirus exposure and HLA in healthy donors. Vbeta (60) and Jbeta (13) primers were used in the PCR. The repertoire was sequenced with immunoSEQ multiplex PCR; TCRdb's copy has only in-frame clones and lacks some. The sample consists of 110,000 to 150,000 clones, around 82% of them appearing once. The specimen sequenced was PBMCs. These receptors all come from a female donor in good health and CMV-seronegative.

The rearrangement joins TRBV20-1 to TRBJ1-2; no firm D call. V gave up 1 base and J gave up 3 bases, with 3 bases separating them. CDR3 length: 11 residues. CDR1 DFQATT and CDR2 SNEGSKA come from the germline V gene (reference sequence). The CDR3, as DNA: TGCAGTGCTAGAGTAGACTATGGCTACACCTTC. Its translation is CSARVDYGYTF.

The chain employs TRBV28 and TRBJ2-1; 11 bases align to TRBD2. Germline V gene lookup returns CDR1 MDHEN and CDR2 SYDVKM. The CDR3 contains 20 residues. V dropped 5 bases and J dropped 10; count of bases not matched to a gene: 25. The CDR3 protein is CASSPWLAGGLVGTPHEQFF. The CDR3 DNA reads TGTGCCAGCAGTCCGTGGCTAGCGGGAGGTCTAGTCGGAACGCCCCACGAGCAGTTCTTC.

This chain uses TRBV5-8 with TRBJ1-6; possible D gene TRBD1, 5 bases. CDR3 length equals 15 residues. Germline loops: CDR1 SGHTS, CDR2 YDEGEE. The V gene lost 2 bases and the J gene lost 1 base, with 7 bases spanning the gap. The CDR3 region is CASSFGGSYNSPLHF. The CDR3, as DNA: TGTGCCAGCAGCTTCGGGGGGTCCTATAATTCACCCCTCCACTTT. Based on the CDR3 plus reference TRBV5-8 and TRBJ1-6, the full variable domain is EAGVTQSPTHLIKTRGQQATLRCSPISGHTSVYWYQQALGLGLQFLLWYDEGEERNRGNFPPRFSGRQFPNYSSELNVNALELEDSALYLCASSFGGSYNSPLHFGNGTRLTVT.

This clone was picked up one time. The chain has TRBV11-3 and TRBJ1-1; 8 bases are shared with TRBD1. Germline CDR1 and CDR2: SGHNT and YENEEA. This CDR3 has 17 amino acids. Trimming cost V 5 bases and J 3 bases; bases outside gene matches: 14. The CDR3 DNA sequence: TGTGCCAGCAGCCCACGGACAGGGCCCCGGTGGGACACTGAAGCTTTCTTT. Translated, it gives CASSPRTGPRWDTEAFF.

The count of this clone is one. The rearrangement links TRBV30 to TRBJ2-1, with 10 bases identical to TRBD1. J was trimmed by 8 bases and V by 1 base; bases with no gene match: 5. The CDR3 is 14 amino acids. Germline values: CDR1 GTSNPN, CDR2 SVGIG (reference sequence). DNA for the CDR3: TGTGCCTGGAGTGCCCCGGGACAGGGGTATGAGCAGTTCTTC. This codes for CAWSAPGQGYEQFF. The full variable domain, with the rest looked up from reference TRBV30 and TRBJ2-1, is SQTIHQWPATLVQPVGSPLSLECTVEGTSNPNLYWYRQAAGRGLQLLFYSVGIGQISSEVPQNLSASRPQDRQFILSSKKLLLSDSGFYLCAWSAPGQGYEQFFGPGTRLTVL.

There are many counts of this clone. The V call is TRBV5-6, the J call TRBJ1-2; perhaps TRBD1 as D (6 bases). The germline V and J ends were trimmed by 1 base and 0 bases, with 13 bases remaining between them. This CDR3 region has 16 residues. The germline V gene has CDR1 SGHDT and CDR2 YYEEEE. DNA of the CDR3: TGTGCCAGCAGCTTGTTAGGGGGTACCACTAACTATGGCTACACCTTC. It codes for CASSLLGGTTNYGYTF.

CDR3 DNA: TGCAGCGTTGAGGCGGCTTCACAGGGTCGGTATGGCTACACCTTC. Protein product: CSVEAASQGRYGYTF. The chain uses TRBV29-1 and TRBJ1-2; D possibly corresponds to TRBD1 (6 bases). The CDR3 has 15 amino acids. CDR1 is SQVTM, CDR2 ANQGSEA, per germline. V gave up 3 bases and J gave up 5 bases, with 19 bases separating them.

CDR3 loop: CASSDVAETQYF. CDR3 nucleotide sequence: TGTGCCAGCAGTGATGTAGCGGAGACCCAGTACTTC. This sequence joins TRBV6-1 and TRBJ2-5; tentatively, D is TRBD2 (5 bases). Trimming left V 3 bases short and J 5 bases short, with 7 bases between. The CDR3 totals 12 residues. Per germline, CDR1 MNHNS and CDR2 SASEGT.

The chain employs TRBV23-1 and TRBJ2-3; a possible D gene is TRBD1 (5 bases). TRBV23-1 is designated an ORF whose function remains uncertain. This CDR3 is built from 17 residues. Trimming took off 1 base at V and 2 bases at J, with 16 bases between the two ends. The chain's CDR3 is CASSQWGRRSVTDTQYF. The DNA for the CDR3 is TGCGCCAGCAGTCAATGGGGCCGCCGATCCGTCACAGATACGCAGTATTTT.